The clone carrying this T cell receptor (beta chain) was detected only a few times. Its antigen is currently unknown. The data are from a study of T cell repertoires in aging, cancer and after chemotherapy. Study observations and caveats: Median generation probability rose over the chemotherapy interval in each cancer cohort, suggesting rebound thymic output. Untreated cancer patients had significantly lower blood TCR diversity than age-matched healthy donors.

Peripheral blood genomic DNA, not sorted cells or RNA, was the template. TRB rearrangements spanning V, D and J were amplified using mixed TRB-A/B primers. TCRdb reanalysed the multiplex PCR reads using MiXCR and keeps one entry per CDR3 protein. The data show roughly 10,000 distinct CDR3 sequences, less than 30% seen once. The specimen sequenced was blood. The source of this sequence is a human donor in good health.

CDR3 nucleotide sequence: TGTGCCAGCAGTGGGCTAGCGGGAGAACAAGAGACCCAGTACTTC. Translated: CASSGLAGEQETQYF. This chain connects TRBV6-1 to TRBJ2-5, with 10 bases matching TRBD2. The CDR3 consists of 15 residues. Germline-derived CDR1 and CDR2 are MNHNS and SASEGT. With 4 bases clipped from V and 2 bases from J, the junction kept 4 bases outside the gene matches.